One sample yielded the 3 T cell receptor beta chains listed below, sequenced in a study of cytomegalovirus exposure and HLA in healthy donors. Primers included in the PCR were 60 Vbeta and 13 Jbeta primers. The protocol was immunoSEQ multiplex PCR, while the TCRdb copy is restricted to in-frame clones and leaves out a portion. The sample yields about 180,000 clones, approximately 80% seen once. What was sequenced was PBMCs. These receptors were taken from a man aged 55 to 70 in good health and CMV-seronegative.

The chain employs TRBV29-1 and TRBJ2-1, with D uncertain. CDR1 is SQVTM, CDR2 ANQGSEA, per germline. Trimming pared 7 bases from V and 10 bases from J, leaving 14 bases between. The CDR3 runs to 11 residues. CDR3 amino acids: CSGRSTREQFF. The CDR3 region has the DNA TGCAGCGGGCGGTCCACAAGAGAGCAGTTCTTC.

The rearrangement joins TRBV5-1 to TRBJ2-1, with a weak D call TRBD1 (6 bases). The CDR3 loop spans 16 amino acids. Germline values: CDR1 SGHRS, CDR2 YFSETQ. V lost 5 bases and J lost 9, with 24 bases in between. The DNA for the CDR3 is TGCGCCAGCAGTCGCGGAGAGGGGGTAAGGATTGGTGAGCAGTTCTTC. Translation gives CASSRGEGVRIGEQFF.

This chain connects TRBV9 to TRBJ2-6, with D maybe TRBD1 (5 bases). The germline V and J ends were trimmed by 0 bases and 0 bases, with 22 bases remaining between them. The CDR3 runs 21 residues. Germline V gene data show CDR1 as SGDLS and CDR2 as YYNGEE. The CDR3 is CASSVDPFVTGHSSGANVLTF. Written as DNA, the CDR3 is TGTGCCAGCAGCGTAGATCCCTTCGTAACAGGTCACAGCTCTGGGGCCAACGTCCTGACTTTC.